This T cell receptor (beta chain) was found in a study of cytomegalovirus exposure and HLA in healthy donors. Primers for the PCR totalled 60 Vbeta and 13 Jbeta. Per the original methods: Later, an analysis found 75 million to 100 million unique TCR beta chains, and approximately 10 million of these were shared. TCRdb's copy holds only in-frame clones and misses some; the assay was immunoSEQ multiplex PCR. V and J calls and clone size are copied from that table; D and trimming were computed from the DNA. The data show a few hundred thousand clones, more than 65% seen once. Per the germline V gene, CDR1 is SGHVS and CDR2 is FQNEAQ. The CDR3 runs to 18 residues. V was clipped by 11 bases and J by 6 bases; unmatched bases: 22.

The clonotype was recovered from a woman aged 30 to 39 in good health and CMV-seronegative. What was sequenced was PBMCs. V usage is TRBV7-8 and J usage is TRBJ2-2; 9 bases are a match to TRBD1. The CDR3 region is CAHGSGTGILEGAGELFF. The CDR3 bases are TGTGCCCATGGCTCCGGGACAGGGATTTTGGAAGGGGCCGGGGAGCTGTTTTTT.